Listed below are T cell receptor beta chains from one sample, sequenced in a study of T-cell reconstitution after alpha-beta-depleted transplantation in children. TCRdb called the PCR reads again in MiXCR, with one record for every CDR3 protein. The data show hundreds of thousands of distinct CDR3 sequences, under 30% seen once. The sample in question was PBMCs, mostly from graft donor cells, obtained 360 days after TCRalphabeta/CD19-depleted stem cell transplant. These receptors were taken from a boy less than two years old who had a stem cell transplant for acute myeloid leukemia, so the T cells may come from the graft donor. CDR3s include the opening cysteine and the closing phenylalanine or tryptophan. A D gene is named only where the DNA matches it firmly. Size tells how often a clone was seen (once, few, many) or the class of an expanded clone, and some rows leave it out.

CDR3aa: CASSLQQATTRGKLFF
CDR3nt: TGTGCCAGCAGCTTGCAACAGGCCACAACTAGGGGAAAACTGTTTTTT
j_gene: TRBJ1-4
v_gene: TRBV5-5
abundance: NA
d_gene: NA

CDR3aa: CASSQVYEQYF
CDR3nt: TGTGCCAGCAGTCAAGTATACGAGCAGTACTTC
j_gene: TRBJ2-7
v_gene: TRBV6-2/TRBV6-3
abundance: many
d_gene: NA

CDR3aa: CPLWCKTVAKNIQYF
CDR3nt: TGCCCCCTTTGGTGCAAGACGGTAGCCAAAAACATTCAGTACTTC
j_gene: TRBJ2-4
v_gene: TRBV21-1
abundance: many
d_gene: NA

CDR3aa: CASSRPGPANEKLFF
CDR3nt: TGTGCCAGCAGCCGGCCGGGACCGGCTAATGAAAAACTGTTTTTT
j_gene: TRBJ1-4
v_gene: TRBV7-9
abundance: many
d_gene: NA

CDR3aa: CASSDYPRGNTEAFF
CDR3nt: TGTGCCAGCAGTGACTACCCCCGGGGCAACACTGAAGCTTTCTTT
j_gene: TRBJ1-1
v_gene: TRBV6-1
abundance: few
d_gene: NA

CDR3aa: CAWSVRSGPMDTQYF
CDR3nt: TGTGCCTGGAGTGTACGTTCCGGACCTATGGATACGCAGTATTTT
j_gene: TRBJ2-3
v_gene: TRBV30
abundance: NA
d_gene: NA

CDR3aa: CASSQRSAGHF
CDR3nt: TGTGCCAGCAGCCAAAGATCAGCGGGGCATTTT
j_gene: TRBJ1-5
v_gene: TRBV7-8
abundance: many
d_gene: NA

CDR3aa: CASSLSPAGSGANVLTF
CDR3nt: TGTGCCAGCAGCCTCAGTCCCGCGGGCTCTGGGGCCAACGTCCTGACTTTC
j_gene: TRBJ2-6
v_gene: TRBV28
abundance: few
d_gene: NA

CDR3aa: CASSEPGTGYNEQFF
CDR3nt: TGCGCCAGCAGCGAGCCCGGGACAGGGTACAATGAGCAGTTCTTC
j_gene: TRBJ2-1
v_gene: TRBV5-1
abundance: NA
d_gene: TRBD1

CDR3aa: CSAPQGGIKKTQYF
CDR3nt: TGCAGTGCACCTCAGGGGGGGATTAAGAAGACCCAGTACTTC
j_gene: TRBJ2-5
v_gene: TRBV20-1
abundance: NA
d_gene: NA

CDR3aa: CASSYSPRGETQYF
CDR3nt: TGTGCCAGCAGTTACTCGCCTAGAGGAGAGACCCAGTACTTC
j_gene: TRBJ2-5
v_gene: TRBV6-5
abundance: few
d_gene: NA

CDR3aa: CASSDGHGPVNEQFF
CDR3nt: TGTGCCAGCAGCGACGGACACGGGCCCGTCAATGAGCAGTTCTTC
j_gene: TRBJ2-1
v_gene: TRBV12-3/TRBV12-4
abundance: NA
d_gene: NA

CDR3aa: CASSQEHGGYTGELFF
CDR3nt: TGCGCCAGCAGCCAAGAACACGGCGGGTACACCGGGGAGCTGTTTTTT
j_gene: TRBJ2-2
v_gene: TRBV4-1
abundance: many
d_gene: NA

CDR3aa: CASSPRIGQGYTEAFF
CDR3nt: TGTGCCAGCAGTCCCCGTATCGGACAGGGCTACACTGAAGCTTTCTTT
j_gene: TRBJ1-1
v_gene: TRBV25-1
abundance: few
d_gene: TRBD1

CDR3aa: CASSYTQFRGTSF
CDR3nt: TGTGCCAGCAGTTACACCCAATTCAGGGGGACTTCATTT
j_gene: TRBJ1-6
v_gene: TRBV6-6
abundance: NA
d_gene: TRBD1

CDR3aa: CSVFSNTDTQYF
CDR3nt: TGCAGTGTCTTCTCCAACACAGATACGCAGTATTTT
j_gene: TRBJ2-3
v_gene: TRBV20-1
abundance: NA
d_gene: NA

CDR3aa: CSATRGSSYNSPLHF
CDR3nt: TGCAGTGCAACACGGGGTAGCTCCTATAATTCACCCCTCCACTTT
j_gene: TRBJ1-6
v_gene: TRBV20-1
abundance: few
d_gene: NA

CDR3aa: CSAAWELAKNIQYF
CDR3nt: TGCAGTGCCGCCTGGGAGCTAGCCAAAAACATTCAGTACTTC
j_gene: TRBJ2-4
v_gene: TRBV20-1
abundance: few
d_gene: NA

CDR3aa: CASSPVARVYEQYF
CDR3nt: TGTGCCAGCAGCCCCGTCGCCAGGGTCTACGAGCAGTACTTC
j_gene: TRBJ2-7
v_gene: TRBV7-2
abundance: once
d_gene: NA

CDR3aa: CASSEEDNEASIYIQYF
CDR3nt: TGCGCCAGCAGCGAAGAGGACAATGAGGCTAGCATTTACATTCAGTACTTC
j_gene: TRBJ2-4
v_gene: TRBV5-1
abundance: many
d_gene: NA

CDR3aa: CASSFEGGTTLHF
CDR3nt: TGTGCCAGCAGCTTTGAAGGGGGCACCACCCTCCACTTT
j_gene: TRBJ1-6
v_gene: TRBV7-9
abundance: NA
d_gene: TRBD1

CDR3aa: CASSLGHSPLHF
CDR3nt: TGTGCCAGCAGTTTAGGCCATTCACCCCTCCACTTT
j_gene: TRBJ1-6
v_gene: TRBV12-3/TRBV12-4
abundance: many
d_gene: NA

CDR3aa: CASSQDGSGGPTTDTQYF
CDR3nt: TGTGCCAGCAGCCAAGACGGCAGCGGGGGGCCTACCACAGATACGCAGTATTTT
j_gene: TRBJ2-3
v_gene: TRBV4-2
abundance: NA
d_gene: TRBD2

CDR3aa: CASTPGAGELFF
CDR3nt: TGTGCCAGCACTCCGGGGGCCGGGGAGCTGTTTTTT
j_gene: TRBJ2-2
v_gene: TRBV12-3/TRBV12-4
abundance: NA
d_gene: NA

CDR3aa: CASSLVGRRERRTDTQYF
CDR3nt: TGCGCCAGCAGCTTGGTTGGGAGGAGGGAGAGGAGGACAGATACGCAGTATTTT
j_gene: TRBJ2-3
v_gene: TRBV5-1
abundance: NA
d_gene: NA

CDR3aa: CATRDDRATDTQYF
CDR3nt: TGTGCCACCAGAGATGACAGGGCTACAGATACGCAGTATTTT
j_gene: TRBJ2-3
v_gene: TRBV24-1
abundance: NA
d_gene: TRBD1

CDR3aa: CSARDHLLTGELFF
CDR3nt: TGCAGTGCTAGAGATCATCTCCTCACCGGGGAGCTGTTTTTT
j_gene: TRBJ2-2
v_gene: TRBV20-1
abundance: many
d_gene: NA

CDR3aa: CASSFGQYTGELFF
CDR3nt: TGTGCCAGCAGCTTTGGACAGTACACCGGGGAGCTGTTTTTT
j_gene: TRBJ2-2
v_gene: TRBV7-9
abundance: NA
d_gene: NA

CDR3aa: CASSPPGTGLGGYTF
CDR3nt: TGTGCCAGCAGCCCTCCCGGGACAGGGCTGGGTGGCTACACCTTC
j_gene: TRBJ1-2
v_gene: TRBV6-1
abundance: few
d_gene: TRBD1

CDR3aa: CASSLLVEIEAFF
CDR3nt: TGTGCCAGCAGCTTATTGGTTGAGATAGAAGCTTTCTTT
j_gene: TRBJ1-1
v_gene: TRBV7-2
abundance: many
d_gene: NA

CDR3aa: CASSLDLPIGKEKLFF
CDR3nt: TGTGCCAGCAGCTTAGATCTGCCAATCGGTAAAGAAAAACTGTTTTTT
j_gene: TRBJ1-4
v_gene: TRBV11-2
abundance: NA
d_gene: NA

CDR3aa: CASSLRGVREAFF
CDR3nt: TGTGCCAGCAGTTTAAGGGGGGTTAGGGAAGCTTTCTTT
j_gene: TRBJ1-1
v_gene: TRBV12-3/TRBV12-4
abundance: few
d_gene: NA

CDR3aa: CSVALLDRGPGAFF
CDR3nt: TGCAGCGTTGCTCTGCTAGACAGGGGGCCTGGAGCTTTCTTT
j_gene: TRBJ1-1
v_gene: TRBV29-1
abundance: NA
d_gene: TRBD1

CDR3aa: CACDTLRTVVGDEQFF
CDR3nt: TGTGCCTGCGACACTCTCAGGACGGTTGTGGGCGATGAGCAGTTCTTC
j_gene: TRBJ2-1
v_gene: TRBV6-1
abundance: NA
d_gene: NA

CDR3aa: CSALGVEGPEAFF
CDR3nt: TGCAGCGCATTAGGGGTGGAAGGGCCTGAAGCTTTCTTT
j_gene: TRBJ1-1
v_gene: TRBV29-1
abundance: few
d_gene: NA

CDR3aa: CSVEDDKSSYNEQFF
CDR3nt: TGCAGCGTTGAAGATGACAAGAGCTCCTACAATGAGCAGTTCTTC
j_gene: TRBJ2-1
v_gene: TRBV29-1
abundance: many
d_gene: NA

CDR3aa: CASSRAMRKPQETQYF
CDR3nt: TGCGCCAGCAGCCGAGCTATGAGGAAACCCCAAGAGACCCAGTACTTC
j_gene: TRBJ2-5
v_gene: TRBV4-3
abundance: many
d_gene: NA

CDR3aa: CASSESSNGGTDTQYF
CDR3nt: TGTGCCAGCAGTGAATCGTCGAACGGCGGCACAGATACGCAGTATTTT
j_gene: TRBJ2-3
v_gene: TRBV25-1
abundance: NA
d_gene: NA

CDR3aa: CASSYSDSSYNSPLHF
CDR3nt: TGTGCCAGCAGTTACTCAGACAGCTCCTATAATTCACCCCTCCACTTT
j_gene: TRBJ1-6
v_gene: TRBV6-5
abundance: NA
d_gene: NA

CDR3aa: CGGGITDTQYF
CDR3nt: TGCGGGGGTGGGATCACAGATACGCAGTATTTT
j_gene: TRBJ2-3
v_gene: TRBV20-1
abundance: few
d_gene: NA

CDR3aa: CASSSTGPGYTF
CDR3nt: TGTGCCAGCAGCTCGACAGGGCCCGGCTACACCTTC
j_gene: TRBJ1-2
v_gene: TRBV2
abundance: many
d_gene: TRBD1

CDR3aa: CASSLLQGEVEQFF
CDR3nt: TGTGCCAGCAGTCTACTACAGGGGGAAGTTGAGCAGTTCTTC
j_gene: TRBJ2-1
v_gene: TRBV12-3/TRBV12-4
abundance: many
d_gene: TRBD1

CDR3aa: CSAPGTAINEQFF
CDR3nt: TGCAGTGCTCCTGGGACAGCTATAAATGAGCAGTTCTTC
j_gene: TRBJ2-1
v_gene: TRBV20-1
abundance: many
d_gene: TRBD1

CDR3aa: CASSQVGIITRNGYTF
CDR3nt: TGTGCCAGCAGCCAAGTGGGCATAATCACAAGGAATGGCTACACCTTC
j_gene: TRBJ1-2
v_gene: TRBV3-1
abundance: few
d_gene: NA

CDR3aa: CASSHRQGNQPQHF
CDR3nt: TGTGCCAGCAGCCATCGGCAGGGCAATCAGCCCCAGCATTTT
j_gene: TRBJ1-5
v_gene: TRBV3-1
abundance: many
d_gene: NA

CDR3aa: CASSTRQGAEGYTF
CDR3nt: TGCGCCAGCAGCACGCGACAGGGGGCGGAGGGCTACACCTTC
j_gene: TRBJ1-2
v_gene: TRBV5-1
abundance: NA
d_gene: TRBD1

CDR3aa: CSAGTDGGGETQYF
CDR3nt: TGCAGTGCTGGTACCGATGGAGGTGGGGAGACCCAGTACTTC
j_gene: TRBJ2-5
v_gene: TRBV20-1
abundance: many
d_gene: NA

CDR3aa: CASSYSGTSADTQYF
CDR3nt: TGTGCCAGCAGTTACTCGGGGACTAGCGCAGATACGCAGTATTTT
j_gene: TRBJ2-3
v_gene: TRBV6-5
abundance: few
d_gene: TRBD2

CDR3aa: CASSEAVYSPLHF
CDR3nt: TGTGCCAGCAGTGAAGCGGTCTATTCACCCCTCCACTTT
j_gene: TRBJ1-6
v_gene: TRBV6-1
abundance: NA
d_gene: NA

CDR3aa: CASNRGAATDTQYF
CDR3nt: TGTGCCAGCAACCGGGGGGCAGCCACAGATACGCAGTATTTT
j_gene: TRBJ2-3
v_gene: TRBV7-9
abundance: many
d_gene: NA